Below, one TCR beta chain is given with its context. The sample belongs to a study of blood T cell repertoires in COVID-19. Study as a whole: The United States, Italy and Spain supplied acute and convalescent COVID-19 samples. T cells, B-cell-depleted T cells, or PBMCs supplied cDNA or gDNA.

CDR1 and CDR2 from the germline V gene are SGHTS and YDEGEE. This CDR3 is built from 13 residues. The V and J ends lost 0 bases and 5 bases respectively, with 6 bases between them. Original processing methods: Scientists estimated how many nucleated cells there were by amplifying reference gene primers. TCRdb's copy holds only in-frame clones and misses some; the assay was immunoSEQ multiplex PCR. V, J and clone size derive from that table, while D and trimming were established from the DNA sequence. Altogether 55,000 to 85,000 clones are present, about 80% being singletons, with the ten largest covering 0.65% to 0.9%.

Material for sequencing was peripheral blood. The chain combines TRBV5-8 with TRBJ2-1, with no clear D. The clonotype was recovered from a woman between 70 and 85 years old with acute or convalescent COVID-19. The CDR3 nucleotides are TGTGCCAGCAGCTTGGACAGCCACAATGAGCAGTTCTTC. Encoded protein: CASSLDSHNEQFF.